This TCR beta chain originates from a study of beta chain features in type 1 diabetes. Study-wide results and limits: Type 1 diabetes patients had VDJ junctions that carried fewer insertions and more deletions. The naive, central memory and Treg TCRB repertoires looked more alike in patients than they did in healthy donors.

Per germline, CDR1 SGHAT and CDR2 FQDESV (reference sequence). V was cut by 5 bases and J by 5 bases, with 16 bases left in between. The CDR3 consists of 15 residues. The sequenced template was cDNA made from the entire isolated RNA. Clones were sequenced by immunoSEQ multiplex PCR, and TCRdb holds only the in-frame ones, with some missing. Found here are 300,000 to 400,000 clones, less than 9.5% of them singletons; the top ten hold around 0.45%. Remarks on this clone: Its specificity is unknown.

The TCR comes from a woman between 18 and 30 years old in good health. Sequencing input: central memory CD4+ T cells from blood. The gene calls are TRBV11-1 and TRBJ2-1; D gene unclear. The CDR3 is CASSLRYLTNNEQFF. The CDR3 DNA sequence: TGTGCCAGCAGCCTAAGGTACCTCACAAACAATGAGCAGTTCTTC.